What follows are 7 T cell receptor beta chains derived from one specimen sequenced in a study of T cell changes during pregnancy in multiple sclerosis. Clones were read by immunoSEQ multiplex PCR, and TCRdb kept only the in-frame ones, dropping some. The sample consists of 40,000 to 45,000 clones, around nine tenths of them appearing once. The source was CD8+ T cells from peripheral blood mononuclear cells, collected after pregnancy. These receptors originate from a female donor in good health, enrolled as a control in a pregnancy study.

V and J are TRBV27 and TRBJ2-1, with 7 bases lining up with TRBD1. This CDR3 contains 13 residues. Trimming at V came to 6 bases and at J to 4 bases, leaving 3 bases not matched to a gene. CDR1 and CDR2 (germline): MNHEY, SMNVEV (reference sequence). CDR3 sequence reads: CASRGTVYNEQFF. The CDR3, as DNA: TGTGCCAGCAGGGGGACAGTTTACAATGAGCAGTTCTTC.

The V and J genes are TRBV5-4 and TRBJ2-5, with 7 bases that match TRBD2. CDR1 is SGHNT, CDR2 YYREEE, per germline (reference sequence). V was clipped by 2 bases and J by 9 bases; unmatched bases: 4. CDR3 length: 12 amino acids. The chain's CDR3 is CASSFGLVAQYF. The CDR3 DNA sequence: TGTGCCAGCAGCTTTGGACTAGTGGCCCAGTACTTC.

This chain joins TRBV7-2 and TRBJ2-1, with no clear D. From germline, CDR1 is SGHTA and CDR2 FQGNSA. V was clipped by 1 base and J by 0 bases, with 7 bases between them. The CDR3 contains 15 residues. This CDR3 is CASSLVLSSYNEQFF. The CDR3 DNA reads TGTGCCAGCAGCTTAGTGTTGAGCTCCTACAATGAGCAGTTCTTC.

The V and J genes are TRBV4-1 and TRBJ2-7; D is ambiguous. The V gene's germline CDR1 is MGHRA and CDR2 YSYEKL. CDR3 length: 15 amino acids. V gave up 1 base and J gave up 3 bases, with 13 bases separating them. The CDR3 region has the DNA TGCGCCAGCAGCCAAGCAATTCAGGCCGGCTACGAGCAGTACTTC. As protein: CASSQAIQAGYEQYF.

The V gene is TRBV4-3, the J gene TRBJ2-7, with 9 bases that match TRBD2. The junction had 2 bases not matched to a gene; V was cut back by 2 bases and J by 0 bases. In germline, CDR1 is LGHNA, CDR2 YSLEER. This CDR3 is 15 amino acids long. The CDR3 sequence: CASSQSAGGSYEQYF. For the CDR3, the DNA is TGCGCCAGCAGCCAATCAGCGGGGGGCTCCTACGAGCAGTACTTC.

V gene TRBV2 combines with J gene TRBJ1-5, with 7 bases identical to TRBD1. CDR1 and CDR2 from the germline V gene are SNHLY and FYNNEI. The J segment lost 1 base and the V segment lost 5 bases, leaving 2 bases of the junction unmatched. This CDR3 spans 14 amino acids. CDR3 sequence: CASSPTGSNQPQHF. The CDR3 DNA sequence: TGTGCCAGCAGTCCGACAGGGAGCAATCAGCCCCAGCATTTT.

This clone was seen a single time. The rearrangement joins TRBV6-1 to TRBJ1-1; 8 positions match TRBD1. The CDR3 contains 19 residues. V lost 0 bases, J lost 0 bases, and 12 bases stayed unmatched. CDR1 and CDR2 from the germline V gene are MNHNS and SASEGT. This CDR3 is CASSEALQDRVGVNTEAFF. The CDR3 region has the DNA TGTGCCAGCAGTGAAGCGCTTCAGGACAGGGTGGGGGTGAACACTGAAGCTTTCTTT.